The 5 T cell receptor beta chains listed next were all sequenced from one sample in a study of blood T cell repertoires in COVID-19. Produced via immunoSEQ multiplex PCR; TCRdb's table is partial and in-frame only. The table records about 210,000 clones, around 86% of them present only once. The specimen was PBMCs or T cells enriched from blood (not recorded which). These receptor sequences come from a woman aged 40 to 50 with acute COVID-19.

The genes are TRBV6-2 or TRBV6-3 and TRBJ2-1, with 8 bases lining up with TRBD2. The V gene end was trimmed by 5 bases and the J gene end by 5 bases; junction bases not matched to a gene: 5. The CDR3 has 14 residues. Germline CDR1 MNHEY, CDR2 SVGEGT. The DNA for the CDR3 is TGTGCCAGCAGTCATAGCGGGATAGACAATGAGCAGTTCTTC. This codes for CASSHSGIDNEQFF.

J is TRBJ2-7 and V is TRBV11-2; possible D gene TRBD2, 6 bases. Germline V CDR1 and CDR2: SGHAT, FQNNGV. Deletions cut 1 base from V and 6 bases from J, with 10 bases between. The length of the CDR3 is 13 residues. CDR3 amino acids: CASSLVSSVEQYF. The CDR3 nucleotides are TGTGCCAGCAGCTTAGTCTCTAGCGTCGAGCAGTACTTC.

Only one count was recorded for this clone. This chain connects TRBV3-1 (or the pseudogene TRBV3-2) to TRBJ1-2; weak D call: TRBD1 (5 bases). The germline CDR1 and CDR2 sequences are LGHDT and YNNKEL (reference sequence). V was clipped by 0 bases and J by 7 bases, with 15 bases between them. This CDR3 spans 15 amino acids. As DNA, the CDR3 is TGTGCCAGCAGCCAAGACCCCCGGGGGTTAGGTGGCTACACCTTC. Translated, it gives CASSQDPRGLGGYTF.

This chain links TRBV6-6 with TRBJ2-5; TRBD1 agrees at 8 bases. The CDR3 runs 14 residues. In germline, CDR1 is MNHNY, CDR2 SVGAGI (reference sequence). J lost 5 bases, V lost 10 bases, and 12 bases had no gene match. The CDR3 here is CATEKDRASETQYF. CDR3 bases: TGTGCCACCGAAAAGGACAGGGCATCGGAGACCCAGTACTTC.

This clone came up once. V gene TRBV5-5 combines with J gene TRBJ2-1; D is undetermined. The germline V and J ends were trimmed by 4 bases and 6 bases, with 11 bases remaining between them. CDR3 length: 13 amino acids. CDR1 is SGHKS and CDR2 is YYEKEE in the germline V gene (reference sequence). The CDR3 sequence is CASSMARANEQFF. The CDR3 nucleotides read TGTGCCAGCAGCATGGCCCGCGCCAATGAGCAGTTCTTC.